Below, one T cell receptor (beta chain) is given with its context. In the PCR, 60 Vbeta and 13 Jbeta primers were used. Sequencing used immunoSEQ multiplex PCR; TCRdb keeps in-frame clones, though not all of them. The top ten hold 7.8% of the sample, which has about 64,000 clones, about four fifths seen once. The germline V gene has CDR1 SQVTM and CDR2 ANQGSEA. Trimming removed 4 bases from V and 1 base from J; junction bases left unmatched: 2. The CDR3 runs to 13 residues. The entry originates in a study of cytomegalovirus exposure and HLA in healthy donors. Sample: PBMCs. J is TRBJ1-1 and V is TRBV29-1, with 8 bases that match TRBD1. This receptor was identified in a man younger than 35 in good health and CMV-seropositive. The CDR3 nucleotides read TGCAGCGTTGTTGGGACAGGGAACACTGAAGCTTTCTTT. Its protein product is CSVVGTGNTEAFF.